This T cell receptor beta chain was sequenced during a study of T cells in localized non-small cell lung cancer. Study-wide results and limits: Of the top 100 tumor clones, median around 60 were in adjacent lung, approximately 28 among its top 100. Density of T cells in blood, when higher, went with longer overall survival.

The table came from immunoSEQ multiplex PCR; TCRdb's copy has only in-frame clones and leaves some out. The table records about 40,000 clones, approximately 86% of them present only once. Germline V gives CDR1 MNHNY, CDR2 SVGAGI (reference sequence). The CDR3 is 12 amino acids. The V segment lost 5 bases and the J segment 8 bases; nucleotides outside the gene matches: 3. As for this clone: Its antigen is not known.

The rearrangement joins TRBV6-6 to TRBJ1-2, with 9 positions matching TRBD1. The origin of this receptor is a man between 40 and 69 years old with stage I lung adenocarcinoma. The sample in question was peripheral blood, obtained before any cancer treatment. CDR3 in DNA: TGTGCCAGCAGTCGGACAGGGGAGGGCTACACCTTC. This translates into CASSRTGEGYTF.